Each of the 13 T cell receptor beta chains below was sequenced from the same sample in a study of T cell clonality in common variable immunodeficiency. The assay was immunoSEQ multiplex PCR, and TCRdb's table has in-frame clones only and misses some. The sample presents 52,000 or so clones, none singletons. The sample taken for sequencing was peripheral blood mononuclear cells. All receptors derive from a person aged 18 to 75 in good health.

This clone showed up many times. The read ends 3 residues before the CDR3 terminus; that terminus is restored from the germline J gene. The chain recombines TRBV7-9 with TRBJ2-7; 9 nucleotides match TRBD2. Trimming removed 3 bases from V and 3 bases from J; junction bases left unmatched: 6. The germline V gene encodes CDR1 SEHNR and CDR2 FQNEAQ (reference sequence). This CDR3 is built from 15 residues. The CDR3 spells CASSFGLAGLYEQYF. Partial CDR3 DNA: TGTGCCAGCAGCTTTGGTCTAGCGGGACTCTACGAG.

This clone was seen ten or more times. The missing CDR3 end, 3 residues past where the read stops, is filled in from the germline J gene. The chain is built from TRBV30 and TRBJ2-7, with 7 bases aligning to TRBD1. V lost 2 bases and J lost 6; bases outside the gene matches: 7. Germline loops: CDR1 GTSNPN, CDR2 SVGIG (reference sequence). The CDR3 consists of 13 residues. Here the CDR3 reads CAWSWGSGGEQYF. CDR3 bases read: TGTGCCTGGAGTTGGGGGTCAGGGGGCGAG.

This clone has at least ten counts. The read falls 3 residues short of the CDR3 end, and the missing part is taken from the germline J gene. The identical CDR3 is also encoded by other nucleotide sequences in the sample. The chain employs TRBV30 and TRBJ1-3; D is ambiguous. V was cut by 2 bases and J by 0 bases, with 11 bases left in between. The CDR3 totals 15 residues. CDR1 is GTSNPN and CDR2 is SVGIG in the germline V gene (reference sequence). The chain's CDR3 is CAWSFDSSSGNTIYF. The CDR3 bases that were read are TGTGCCTGGAGTTTCGACTCGAGCTCTGGAAACACC.

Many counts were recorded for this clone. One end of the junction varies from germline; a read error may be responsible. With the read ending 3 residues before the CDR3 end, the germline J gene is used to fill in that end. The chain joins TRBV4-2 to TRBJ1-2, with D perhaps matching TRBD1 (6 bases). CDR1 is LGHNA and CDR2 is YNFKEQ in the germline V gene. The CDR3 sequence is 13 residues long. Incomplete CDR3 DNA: TGCGCCAGCAGCCAGGACAGTGACTATGGC. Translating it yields CASSQDSDYG. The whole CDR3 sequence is CASSQDSDYGYTF.

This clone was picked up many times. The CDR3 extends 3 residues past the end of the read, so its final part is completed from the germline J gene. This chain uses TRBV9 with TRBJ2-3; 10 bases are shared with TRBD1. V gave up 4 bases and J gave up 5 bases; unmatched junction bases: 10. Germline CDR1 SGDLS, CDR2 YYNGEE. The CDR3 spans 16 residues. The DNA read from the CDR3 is TGTGCCAGCAGCTCAAACCGGGACAGGGGCGGAGATACG. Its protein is CASSSNRDRGGDT. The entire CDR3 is CASSSNRDRGGDTQYF.

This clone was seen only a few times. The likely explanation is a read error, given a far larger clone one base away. This CDR3 is CASSLVGGQETQYF. Incomplete CDR3 DNA: TGTGCCAGCAGCTTAGTTGGGGGGCAAGAGACC. This chain connects TRBV7-9 to TRBJ2-5; possible D gene TRBD2, 6 bases. The CDR3 is cut off 3 residues early in the read; its end comes from the germline J gene. Germline values: CDR1 SEHNR, CDR2 FQNEAQ (reference sequence). The CDR3 has 14 residues. V lost 1 base and J 2 bases, leaving 8 bases between the germline ends.

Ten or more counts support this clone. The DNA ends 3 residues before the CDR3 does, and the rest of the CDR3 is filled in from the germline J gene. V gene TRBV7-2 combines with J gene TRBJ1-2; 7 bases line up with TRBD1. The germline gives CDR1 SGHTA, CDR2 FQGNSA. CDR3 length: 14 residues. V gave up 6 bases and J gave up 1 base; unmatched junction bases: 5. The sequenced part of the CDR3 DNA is TGTGCCAGCAGGCAACAGGGGATTAACTATGGC. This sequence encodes CASRQQGINYG. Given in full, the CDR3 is CASRQQGINYGYTF.

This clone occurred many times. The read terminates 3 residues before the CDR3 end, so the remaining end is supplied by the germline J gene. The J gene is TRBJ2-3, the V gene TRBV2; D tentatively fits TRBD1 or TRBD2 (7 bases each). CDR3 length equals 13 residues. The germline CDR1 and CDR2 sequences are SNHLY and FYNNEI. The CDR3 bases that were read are TGTGCCATTATGAAGGGGGCGGGAGAGACG. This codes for CAIMKGAGET. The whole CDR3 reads CAIMKGAGETQYF.

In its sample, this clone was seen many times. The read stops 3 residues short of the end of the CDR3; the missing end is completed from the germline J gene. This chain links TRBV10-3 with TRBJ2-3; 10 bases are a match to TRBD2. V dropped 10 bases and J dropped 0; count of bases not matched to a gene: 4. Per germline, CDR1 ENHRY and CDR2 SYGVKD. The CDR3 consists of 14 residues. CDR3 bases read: TGTGCCACCGGGACTAGCGTTAGCACAGATACG. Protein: CATGTSVSTDT. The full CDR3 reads CATGTSVSTDTQYF.

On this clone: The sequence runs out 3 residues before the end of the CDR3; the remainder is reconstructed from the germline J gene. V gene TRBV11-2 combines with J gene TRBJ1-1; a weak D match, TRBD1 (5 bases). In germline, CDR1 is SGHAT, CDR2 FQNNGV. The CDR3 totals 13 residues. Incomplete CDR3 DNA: TGTGCCAGCAGCTTAGAGAGGGGTGGAATA. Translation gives CASSLERGGI. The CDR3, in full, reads CASSLERGGIAFF.

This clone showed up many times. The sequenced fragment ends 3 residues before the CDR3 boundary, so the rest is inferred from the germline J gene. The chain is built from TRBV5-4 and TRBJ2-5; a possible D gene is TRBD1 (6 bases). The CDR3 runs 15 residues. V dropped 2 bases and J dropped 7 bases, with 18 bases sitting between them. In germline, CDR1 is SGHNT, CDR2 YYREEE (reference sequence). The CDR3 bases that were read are TGTGCCAGCAGCTTTGGGGTGGGGGCACCGGGGACC. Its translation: CASSFGVGAPGT. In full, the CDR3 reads CASSFGVGAPGTQYF. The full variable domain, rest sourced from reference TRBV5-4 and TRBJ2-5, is ETGVTQSPTHLIKTRGQQVTLRCSSQSGHNTVSWYQQALGQGPQFIFQYYREEENGRGNFPPRFSGLQFPNYSSELNVNALELDDSALYLCASSFGVGAPGTQYFGPGTRLLVL.

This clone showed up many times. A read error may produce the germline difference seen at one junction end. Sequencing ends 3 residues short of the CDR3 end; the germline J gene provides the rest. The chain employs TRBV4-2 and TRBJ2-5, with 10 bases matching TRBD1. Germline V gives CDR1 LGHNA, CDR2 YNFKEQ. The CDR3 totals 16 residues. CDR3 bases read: TGCGCCAGCAGCCAAGGGACAGGGGCGAGTGAAGAGACC. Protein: CASSQGTGASEET. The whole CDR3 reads CASSQGTGASEETQYF.

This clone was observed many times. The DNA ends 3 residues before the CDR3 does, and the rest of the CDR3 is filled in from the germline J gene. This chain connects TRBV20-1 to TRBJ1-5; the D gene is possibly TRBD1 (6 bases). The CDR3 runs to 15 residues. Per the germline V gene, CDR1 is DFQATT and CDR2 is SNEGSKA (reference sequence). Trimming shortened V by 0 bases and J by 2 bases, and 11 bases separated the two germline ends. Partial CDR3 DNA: TGCAGTGCTAGAGATGGGGGACAAGGCAATCAGCCC. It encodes CSARDGGQGNQP. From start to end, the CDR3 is CSARDGGQGNQPQHF.